These T cell receptor beta chains were read from a single sample in a study of blood T cell repertoires in COVID-19. Here immunoSEQ multiplex PCR was the method, and the copy in TCRdb shows in-frame clones only, minus some. The profile covers 100,000 to 150,000 clones, with around 84% appearing a single time and about 18% taken by the ten largest. Input material: peripheral blood. The receptors derive from a woman older than 75 with acute or convalescent COVID-19. Both conserved end residues are trimmed from each CDR3. Fields, in order: J gene, V gene, CDR3 length, CDR3 protein.

j_gene: TRBJ1-5
v_gene: TRBV19
len: 11
CDR3aa: ASSATGNQPQH

j_gene: TRBJ2-7
v_gene: TRBV19
len: 13
CDR3aa: ASSMAAGGGHEQY

j_gene: TRBJ1-6
v_gene: TRBV7-2
len: 13
CDR3aa: ASSLLRADGSPLH

j_gene: TRBJ1-3
v_gene: TRBV6-6
len: 14
CDR3aa: ASRPRTGLSGNTIY

j_gene: TRBJ1-1
v_gene: TRBV2
len: 10
CDR3aa: ASSTGGTEAF

j_gene: TRBJ2-5
v_gene: TRBV18
len: 11
CDR3aa: ASSPIPDKAQY

j_gene: TRBJ2-1
v_gene: TRBV12-3/TRBV12-4
len: 11
CDR3aa: ASTLWEEGEQF

j_gene: TRBJ2-1
v_gene: TRBV6-2/TRBV6-3
len: 13
CDR3aa: ASSYSGLAYNEQF

j_gene: TRBJ1-1
v_gene: TRBV4-3
len: 12
CDR3aa: ASSPYGGNTEAF

j_gene: TRBJ2-1
v_gene: TRBV14
len: 11
CDR3aa: ASSLGSYNEQF

j_gene: TRBJ2-7
v_gene: TRBV11-2
len: 12
CDR3aa: ASSPRLAPHEQY

j_gene: TRBJ2-3
v_gene: TRBV30
len: 13
CDR3aa: AWSKLGGTTDTQY

j_gene: TRBJ2-2
v_gene: TRBV5-1
len: 14
CDR3aa: ASSPGTSGNTGELF

j_gene: TRBJ1-6
v_gene: TRBV11-2
len: 12
CDR3aa: ASSLVVSNSPLH

j_gene: TRBJ1-1
v_gene: TRBV12-3/TRBV12-4
len: 11
CDR3aa: ASSLFEGTEAF

j_gene: TRBJ2-7
v_gene: TRBV2
len: 13
CDR3aa: ASSLNPRGLGEQY

j_gene: TRBJ2-7
v_gene: TRBV7-2
len: 12
CDR3aa: ASSLAVREGEQY

j_gene: TRBJ2-5
v_gene: TRBV11-2
len: 9
CDR3aa: ASSAREDQY

j_gene: TRBJ2-5
v_gene: TRBV19
len: 8
CDR3aa: AAGQETQY

j_gene: TRBJ1-3
v_gene: TRBV6-2/TRBV6-3
len: 13
CDR3aa: ASSYAVLSGNTIY

j_gene: TRBJ2-1
v_gene: TRBV6-4
len: 13
CDR3aa: ASSELAGGYNEQF

j_gene: TRBJ2-1
v_gene: TRBV2
len: 12
CDR3aa: ASSYGTGNNEQF

j_gene: TRBJ1-5
v_gene: TRBV6-2/TRBV6-3
len: 12
CDR3aa: ASSYSDPRQPQH

j_gene: TRBJ2-7
v_gene: TRBV27
len: 12
CDR3aa: ASKYLPESYEQY

j_gene: TRBJ2-5
v_gene: TRBV5-4
len: 12
CDR3aa: ASSFSGAGETQY

j_gene: TRBJ1-4
v_gene: TRBV5-1
len: 12
CDR3aa: ASSLEGLGEKLF

j_gene: TRBJ2-3
v_gene: TRBV5-1
len: 14
CDR3aa: ASSLGTSGRIGTQY

j_gene: TRBJ2-7
v_gene: TRBV21-1
len: 14
CDR3aa: ASSEGQGESSYEQY

j_gene: TRBJ1-3
v_gene: TRBV6-6
len: 13
CDR3aa: ASSYDDSSGNTIY

j_gene: TRBJ1-1
v_gene: TRBV5-1
len: 13
CDR3aa: ASSLVGGEVTEAF

j_gene: TRBJ1-6
v_gene: TRBV9
len: 13
CDR3aa: ASSARTGDNSPLH

j_gene: TRBJ1-2
v_gene: TRBV7-2
len: 11
CDR3aa: ASNPSRGGGYT

j_gene: TRBJ1-5
v_gene: TRBV30
len: 12
CDR3aa: AWSQDRGGQPQH

j_gene: TRBJ2-3
v_gene: TRBV19
len: 12
CDR3aa: ASSIARGLDTQY

j_gene: TRBJ2-1
v_gene: TRBV23-1
len: 12
CDR3aa: ASGRDRGIDEQF

j_gene: TRBJ2-2
v_gene: TRBV20-1
len: 13
CDR3aa: SASVDSRHTGELF

j_gene: TRBJ2-7
v_gene: TRBV5-1
len: 11
CDR3aa: ASRPSSGNEQY